Presented here are 15 T cell receptor beta chains from one specimen sequenced in a study of blood T cell repertoires in COVID-19. TCRdb's copy holds only in-frame clones and misses some; the assay was immunoSEQ multiplex PCR. The sample has approximately 460,000 clones, 80% to 90% seen once. Sequencing input: peripheral blood. The receptors derive from a man aged 18 to 29 with COVID-19, enrolled during active disease.

The chain uses TRBV7-9 and TRBJ2-2; 7 nucleotides align to TRBD2. Germline-derived CDR1 and CDR2 are SEHNR and FQNEAQ (reference sequence). CDR3 length: 16 residues. V trimming: 3 bases; J trimming: 3 bases; junction bases outside the gene matches: 7. The CDR3 loop reads CASSLSGGLDTGELFF. Here the CDR3 DNA reads TGTGCCAGCAGCTTGTCGGGGGGACTTGACACCGGGGAGCTGTTTTTT. Looking up the rest from reference TRBV7-9 and TRBJ2-2 gives the full variable domain: DTGVSQNPRHKITKRGQNVTFRCDPISEHNRLYWYRQTLGQGPEFLTYFQNEAQLEKSRLLSDRFSAERPKGSFSTLEIQRTEQGDSAMYLCASSLSGGLDTGELFFGEGSRLTVL.

This chain joins TRBV3-1 (or the pseudogene TRBV3-2) and TRBJ1-4, with D unclear. Trimming took 1 base from V and 8 from J, leaving 11 bases between them. The germline gives CDR1 LGHDT, CDR2 YNNKEL (reference sequence). This CDR3 is built from 14 residues. CDR3 sequence (DNA): TGTGCCAGCAGCCAAGGGCATCCGGGGGAAAAACTGTTTTTT. The encoded protein is CASSQGHPGEKLFF.

This chain joins TRBV7-9 and TRBJ1-2, with 10 bases fitting TRBD1. Germline V CDR1 and CDR2: SEHNR, FQNEAQ (reference sequence). This CDR3 spans 16 amino acids. V dropped 6 bases and J dropped 4; count of bases not matched to a gene: 11. The CDR3 DNA follows: TGTGCCAGCAGTCAACACGGGACAGGGGAGGCCTATGGCTACACCTTC. It codes for CASSQHGTGEAYGYTF.

The V call is TRBV19, the J call TRBJ2-5, with 7 bases identical to TRBD2. Germline V gene data show CDR1 as LNHDA and CDR2 as SQIVND (reference sequence). The CDR3 is made up of 13 amino acids. Trimming cost V 5 bases and J 5 bases; bases outside gene matches: 5. This CDR3 is CASSSDGGETQYF. The CDR3 DNA reads as TGTGCCAGTAGTTCAGACGGGGGGGAGACCCAGTACTTC.

The V call is TRBV4-1, the J call TRBJ2-1; unclear D gene. There are 13 residues in the CDR3. V lost 1 base, J lost 4 bases, and 5 bases lay in between. Germline CDR1 MGHRA, CDR2 YSYEKL. CDR3 protein: CASSQGQYNEQFF. CDR3 bases: TGCGCCAGCAGCCAAGGCCAGTACAATGAGCAGTTCTTC.

This clone was seen only once. The chain couples TRBV2 to TRBJ2-3; D remains ambiguous. Trimming stripped 2 bases from V and 6 bases from J, with 9 bases between. CDR3 size: 13 residues. The germline gives CDR1 SNHLY, CDR2 FYNNEI. The CDR3 DNA follows: TGTGCCAGCAGTGAACTTCAGATGGATACGCAGTATTTT. This translates into CASSELQMDTQYF.

The rearrangement joins TRBV3-1 (or the pseudogene TRBV3-2) to TRBJ2-3; TRBD2 aligns across 7 bases. The CDR3 totals 12 residues. Germline CDR1 is LGHDT and CDR2 is YNNKEL (reference sequence). V shed 8 bases, J shed 6 bases, and the junction held 5 bases outside the gene matches. The CDR3 is CASRGVGDTQYF. CDR3 DNA sequence: TGTGCCAGCCGGGGGGTGGGGGATACGCAGTATTTT.

V and J are TRBV11-1 and TRBJ2-7; tentative D call: TRBD2 (6 bases). The CDR3 extends over 16 amino acids. V lost 5 bases to trimming and J lost 0 bases, with 17 bases between them. The germline CDR1 and CDR2 sequences are SGHAT and FQDESV (reference sequence). CDR3 loop: CASSPGLGGPSYEQYF. The CDR3 bases are TGTGCCAGCAGCCCGGGTCTCGGGGGTCCCTCCTACGAGCAGTACTTC.

The J gene is TRBJ2-1, the V gene TRBV3-1 (or the pseudogene TRBV3-2), with a tentative D call TRBD1 (5 bases). Germline V gene data show CDR1 as LGHDT and CDR2 as YNNKEL (reference sequence). The CDR3 runs to 17 residues. Trimming cost V 0 bases and J 1 base, with 13 bases left between them. The CDR3 sequence is CASSQDLTGLSYNEQFF. The CDR3 coding sequence is TGTGCCAGCAGCCAAGATCTTACAGGCCTTTCCTACAATGAGCAGTTCTTC.

The rearrangement joins TRBV30 to TRBJ2-5; 7 bases map to TRBD2. In germline, CDR1 is GTSNPN, CDR2 SVGIG (reference sequence). After removal of 1 base from V and 5 bases from J, the junction contained 7 bases not matched to a gene. This CDR3 is 14 amino acids long. The CDR3 sequence: CAWSDPSGVETQYF. DNA for the CDR3: TGTGCCTGGAGTGACCCTAGCGGCGTGGAGACCCAGTACTTC. Full variable domain (remainder filled in from reference TRBV30 and TRBJ2-5): SQTIHQWPATLVQPVGSPLSLECTVEGTSNPNLYWYRQAAGRGLQLLFYSVGIGQISSEVPQNLSASRPQDRQFILSSKKLLLSDSGFYLCAWSDPSGVETQYFGPGTRLLVL.

This clone appeared once. The chain couples TRBV2 to TRBJ2-1; 8 positions match TRBD1. V gave up 7 bases and J gave up 9 bases; unmatched junction bases: 11. Germline loops: CDR1 SNHLY, CDR2 FYNNEI. The length of the CDR3 is 14 residues. The CDR3 DNA sequence: TGTGCCAGCAAGGGGCAGGGGGCCCAGGGTGAGCAGTTCTTC. Amino acids: CASKGQGAQGEQFF.

This clone was counted a single time. The J gene is TRBJ2-2, the V gene TRBV21-1; TRBD1 is the table's D call and was not checked against the DNA. TRBV21-1 is termed a pseudogene. This CDR3 contains 16 residues. The CDR3 DNA sequence: TGTGCCAGCAGCGCACTCTGGACACTCGGAGACGGGGAGCTGTTTTTT. This encodes CASSALWTLGDGELFF.

The chain carries TRBV29-1 and TRBJ2-7; 8 positions match TRBD1. This CDR3 contains 15 residues. V lost 0 bases and J lost 0; bases outside the gene matches: 4. Germline assignment: CDR1 SQVTM and CDR2 ANQGSEA. The CDR3 DNA reads as TGCAGCGTTGAAGATCGGGACAGGCCCTCCTACGAGCAGTACTTC. This sequence encodes CSVEDRDRPSYEQYF.

The gene calls are TRBV3-1 (or the pseudogene TRBV3-2) and TRBJ1-3; D gene unclear. With 0 bases removed from V and 4 bases from J, the gap between germline ends came to 10 bases. CDR1 and CDR2 (germline): LGHDT, YNNKEL (reference sequence). The CDR3 is 15 residues long. CDR3 amino acids: CASSQDSGKGNTIYF. In DNA form, the CDR3 reads TGTGCCAGCAGCCAAGATTCCGGGAAGGGAAACACCATATATTTT.

The sample holds one count of this clone. V and J are TRBV19 and TRBJ1-5, with D perhaps TRBD1 (6 bases). The germline CDR1 and CDR2 sequences are LNHDA and SQIVND (reference sequence). The V end was cut by 5 bases, the J end by 4 bases, with 15 bases between. There are 15 residues in the CDR3. The CDR3 sequence: CASSADRGRNQPQHF. The CDR3 DNA is TGTGCCAGTAGTGCGGACAGAGGTCGTAATCAGCCCCAGCATTTT. The full variable domain, with the rest looked up from reference TRBV19 and TRBJ1-5, is DGGITQSPKYLFRKEGQNVTLSCEQNLNHDAMYWYRQDPGQGLRLIYYSQIVNDFQKGDIAEGYSVSREKKESFPLTVTSAQKNPTAFYLCASSADRGRNQPQHFGDGTRLSIL.